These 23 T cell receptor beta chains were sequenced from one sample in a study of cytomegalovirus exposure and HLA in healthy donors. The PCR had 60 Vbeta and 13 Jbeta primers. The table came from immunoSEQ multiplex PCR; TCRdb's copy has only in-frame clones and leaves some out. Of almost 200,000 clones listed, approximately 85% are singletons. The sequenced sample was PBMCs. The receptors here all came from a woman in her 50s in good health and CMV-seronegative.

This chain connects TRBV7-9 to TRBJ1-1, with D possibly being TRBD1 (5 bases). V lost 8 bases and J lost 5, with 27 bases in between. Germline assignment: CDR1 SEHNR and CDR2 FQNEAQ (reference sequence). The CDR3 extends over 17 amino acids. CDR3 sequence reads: CASGSYGQGGAGTEAFF. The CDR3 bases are TGTGCCAGCGGATCGTATGGGCAGGGTGGCGCGGGGACTGAAGCTTTCTTT.

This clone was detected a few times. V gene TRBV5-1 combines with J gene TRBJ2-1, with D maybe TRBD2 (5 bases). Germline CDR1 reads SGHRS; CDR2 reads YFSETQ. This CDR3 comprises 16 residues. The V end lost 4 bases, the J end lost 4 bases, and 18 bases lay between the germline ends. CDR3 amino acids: CASSLGVVADYNEQFF. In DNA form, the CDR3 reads TGCGCCAGCAGCCTCGGGGTTGTGGCGGATTACAATGAGCAGTTCTTC. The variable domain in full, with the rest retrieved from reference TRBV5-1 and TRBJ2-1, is KAGVTQTPRYLIKTRGQQVTLSCSPISGHRSVSWYQQTPGQGLQFLFEYFSETQRNKGNFPGRFSGRQFSNSRSEMNVSTLELGDSALYLCASSLGVVADYNEQFFGPGTRLTVL.

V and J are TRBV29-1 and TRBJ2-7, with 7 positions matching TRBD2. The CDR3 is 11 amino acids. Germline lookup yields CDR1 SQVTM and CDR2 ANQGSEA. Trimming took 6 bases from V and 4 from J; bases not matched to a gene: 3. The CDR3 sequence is CSVLAAYEQYF. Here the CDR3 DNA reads TGCAGCGTCCTAGCGGCTTACGAGCAGTACTTC.

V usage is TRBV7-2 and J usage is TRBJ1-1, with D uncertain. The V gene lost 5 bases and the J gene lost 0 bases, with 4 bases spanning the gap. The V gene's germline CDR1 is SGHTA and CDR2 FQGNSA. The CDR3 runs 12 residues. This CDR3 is CASSLMNTEAFF. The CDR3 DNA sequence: TGTGCCAGCAGCCTTATGAACACTGAAGCTTTCTTT.

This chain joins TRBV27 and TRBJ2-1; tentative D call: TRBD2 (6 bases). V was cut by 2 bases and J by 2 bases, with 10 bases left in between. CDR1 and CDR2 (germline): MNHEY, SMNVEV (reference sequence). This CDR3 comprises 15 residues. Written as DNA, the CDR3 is TGTGCCAGCAGTTTAGGGCGGGGCCCCTACAATGAGCAGTTCTTC. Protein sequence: CASSLGRGPYNEQFF.

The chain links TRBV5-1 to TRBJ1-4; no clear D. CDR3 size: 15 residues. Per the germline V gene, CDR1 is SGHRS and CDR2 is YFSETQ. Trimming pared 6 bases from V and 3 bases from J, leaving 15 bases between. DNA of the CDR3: TGCGCCAGCACTGTATCCGGACTGCCTAATGAAAAACTGTTTTTT. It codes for CASTVSGLPNEKLFF.

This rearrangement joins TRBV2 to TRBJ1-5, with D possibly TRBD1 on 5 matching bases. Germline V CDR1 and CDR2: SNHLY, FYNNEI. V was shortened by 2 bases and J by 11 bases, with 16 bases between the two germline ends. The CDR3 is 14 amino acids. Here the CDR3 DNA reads TGTGCCAGCAGTGAAAGGGAGGGACGCTGGACCCAGCATTTT. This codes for CASSEREGRWTQHF.

CDR3 coding DNA: TGTGCCAGCTCACCACCTCCAGGGGGGTCCGGAAACACCATATATTTT. The encoded protein is CASSPPPGGSGNTIYF. The V and J genes are TRBV18 and TRBJ1-3; 7 bases are shared with TRBD1. This CDR3 region has 16 residues. CDR1 and CDR2 from the germline V gene are KGHSH and LQKENI. Trimming took 0 bases from V and 4 from J; bases not matched to a gene: 6.

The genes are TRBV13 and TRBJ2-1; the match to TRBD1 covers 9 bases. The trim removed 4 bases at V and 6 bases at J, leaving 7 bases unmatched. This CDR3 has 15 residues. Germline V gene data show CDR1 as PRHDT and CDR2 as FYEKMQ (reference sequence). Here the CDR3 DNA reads TGTGCCAGCAGCTCACGGACAGGGGCGGGCAATGAGCAGTTCTTC. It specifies CASSSRTGAGNEQFF.

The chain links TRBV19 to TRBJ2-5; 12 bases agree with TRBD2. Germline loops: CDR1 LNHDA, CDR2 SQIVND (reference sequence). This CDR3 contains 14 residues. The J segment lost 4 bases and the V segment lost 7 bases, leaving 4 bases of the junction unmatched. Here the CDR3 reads CASNTGLAGETQYF. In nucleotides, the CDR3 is TGTGCCAGTAACACGGGACTAGCGGGAGAGACCCAGTACTTC.

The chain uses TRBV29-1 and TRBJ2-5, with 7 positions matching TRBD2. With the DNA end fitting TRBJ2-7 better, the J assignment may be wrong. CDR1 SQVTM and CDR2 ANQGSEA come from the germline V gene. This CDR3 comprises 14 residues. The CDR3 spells CSVEGREGSYEQYF. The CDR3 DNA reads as TGCAGCGTTGAGGGAAGGGAGGGGTCCTACGAGCAGTACTTC.

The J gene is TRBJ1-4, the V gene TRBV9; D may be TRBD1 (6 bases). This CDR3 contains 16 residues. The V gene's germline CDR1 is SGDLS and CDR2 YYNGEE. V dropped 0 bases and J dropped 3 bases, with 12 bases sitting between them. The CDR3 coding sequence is TGTGCCAGCAGCGTAGACGGGAAGGGGGCTAATGAAAAACTGTTTTTT. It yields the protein CASSVDGKGANEKLFF.

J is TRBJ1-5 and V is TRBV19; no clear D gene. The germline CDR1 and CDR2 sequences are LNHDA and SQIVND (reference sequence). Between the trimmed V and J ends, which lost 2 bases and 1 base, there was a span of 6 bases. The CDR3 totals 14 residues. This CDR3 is CASSIKPSNQPQHF. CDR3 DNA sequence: TGTGCCAGTAGTATAAAGCCGAGCAATCAGCCCCAGCATTTT.

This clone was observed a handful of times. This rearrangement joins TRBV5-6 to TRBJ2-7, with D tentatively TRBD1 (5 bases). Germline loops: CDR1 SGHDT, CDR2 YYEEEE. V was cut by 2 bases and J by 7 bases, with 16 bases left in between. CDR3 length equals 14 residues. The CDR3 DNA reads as TGTGCCAGCAGCTTTATTTCAGGGAAGGGGGAGCAGTACTTC. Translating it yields CASSFISGKGEQYF. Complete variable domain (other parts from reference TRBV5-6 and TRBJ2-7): DAGVTQSPTHLIKTRGQQVTLRCSPKSGHDTVSWYQQALGQGPQFIFQYYEEEERQRGNFPDRFSGHQFPNYSSELNVNALLLGDSALYLCASSFISGKGEQYFGPGTRLTVT.

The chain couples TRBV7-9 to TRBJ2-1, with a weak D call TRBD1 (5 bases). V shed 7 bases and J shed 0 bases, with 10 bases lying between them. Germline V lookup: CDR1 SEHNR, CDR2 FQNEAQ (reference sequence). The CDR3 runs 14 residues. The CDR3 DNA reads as TGTGCCAGCAAGACGGACAACTCCTACAATGAGCAGTTCTTC. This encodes CASKTDNSYNEQFF.

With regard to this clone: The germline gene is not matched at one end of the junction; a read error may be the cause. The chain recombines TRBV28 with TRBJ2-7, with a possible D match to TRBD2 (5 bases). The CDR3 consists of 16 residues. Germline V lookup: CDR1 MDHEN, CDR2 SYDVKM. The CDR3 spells CASRLYSDGQPDEQYF. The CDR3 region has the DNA TGTGCCAGCAGATTATATAGCGACGGCCAGCCGGACGAGCAGTACTTC.

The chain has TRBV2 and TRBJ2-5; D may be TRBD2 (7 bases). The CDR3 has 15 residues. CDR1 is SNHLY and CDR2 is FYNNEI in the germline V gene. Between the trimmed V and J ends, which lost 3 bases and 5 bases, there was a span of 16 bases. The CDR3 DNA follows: TGTGCCAGCAGTGAGGATAGACGGGGGGCCGAGACCCAGTACTTC. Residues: CASSEDRRGAETQYF.

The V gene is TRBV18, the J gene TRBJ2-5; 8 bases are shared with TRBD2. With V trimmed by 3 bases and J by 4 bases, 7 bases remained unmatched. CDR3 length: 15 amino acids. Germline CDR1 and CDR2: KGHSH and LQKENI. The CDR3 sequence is CASSPGAGARETQYF. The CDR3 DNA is TGTGCCAGCTCACCTGGAGCGGGAGCTAGAGAGACCCAGTACTTC.

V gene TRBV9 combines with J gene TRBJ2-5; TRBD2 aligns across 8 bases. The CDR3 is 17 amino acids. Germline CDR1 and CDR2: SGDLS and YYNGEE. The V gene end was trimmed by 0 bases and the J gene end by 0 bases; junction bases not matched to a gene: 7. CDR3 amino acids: CASSVGGSSGYQETQYF. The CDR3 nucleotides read TGTGCCAGCAGCGTAGGGGGGTCTAGCGGGTACCAAGAGACCCAGTACTTC.

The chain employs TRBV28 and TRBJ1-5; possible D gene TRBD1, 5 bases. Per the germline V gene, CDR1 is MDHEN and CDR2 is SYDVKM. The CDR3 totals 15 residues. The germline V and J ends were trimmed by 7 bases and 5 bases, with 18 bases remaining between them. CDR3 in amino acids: CASTIGVVDYQPQHF. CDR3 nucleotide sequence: TGTGCCAGCACCATAGGGGTGGTAGATTATCAGCCCCAGCATTTT.

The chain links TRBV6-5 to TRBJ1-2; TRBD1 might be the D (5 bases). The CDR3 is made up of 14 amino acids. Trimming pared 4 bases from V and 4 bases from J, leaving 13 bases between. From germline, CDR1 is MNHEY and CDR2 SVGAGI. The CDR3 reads CASSSLGRAYGYTF. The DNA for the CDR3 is TGTGCCAGCAGTTCCCTCGGCAGGGCCTATGGCTACACCTTC.

CDR3 sequence reads: CASRERGERAEAFF. CDR3 DNA sequence: TGTGCCAGCCGGGAGCGAGGTGAAAGGGCTGAAGCTTTCTTT. This chain connects TRBV6-5 to TRBJ1-1, with D unclear. V gave up 8 bases and J gave up 6 bases, with 19 bases separating them. The CDR3 runs 14 residues. Germline CDR1 is MNHEY and CDR2 is SVGAGI.

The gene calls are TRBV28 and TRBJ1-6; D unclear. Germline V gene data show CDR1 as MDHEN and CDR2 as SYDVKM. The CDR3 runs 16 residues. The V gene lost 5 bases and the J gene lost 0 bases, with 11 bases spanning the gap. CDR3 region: CASSLPRSSYNSPLHF. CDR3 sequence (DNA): TGTGCCAGCAGTCTCCCCCGGAGCTCCTATAATTCACCCCTCCACTTT.